This T cell receptor beta chain was identified during a study of CD8+ T cells in alopecia areata. Overall study findings and caveats: Although TCR sharing was seen in mice, sharing across patients was less clear, possibly for HLA-related reasons.

Notes on this clone: The antigen is undetermined.

The trim removed 0 bases at V and 5 bases at J, leaving 12 bases unmatched. In germline, CDR1 is MGHRA, CDR2 YSYEKL. The CDR3 runs to 19 residues. Once RNA had been extracted, it was reverse transcribed into cDNA to act as the sequencing template. Method: immunoSEQ multiplex PCR; TCRdb's copy keeps in-frame clones and lacks some. The sample shows some 240,000 clones, roughly 57% of them seen only once. The chain employs TRBV4-1 and TRBJ2-3; 12 bases line up with TRBD2. The sample was CD4+ T cells sorted from blood, taken at week 0. The source of this sequence is a human donor with alopecia areata. The CDR3 region is CASSQEVGLAGGPQDTQYF. The CDR3 nucleotides are TGCGCCAGCAGCCAAGAAGTGGGGCTAGCGGGAGGGCCACAAGATACGCAGTATTTT.